The present entry profiles one T cell receptor (beta chain) with its context. The antigen is unknown. This sample was taken from a study of OX40 agonist ivuxolimab in advanced cancers. Study-wide results and caveats: The study found among the lowest clonal expansion in partial responders at 0.1-3.0 mg/kg. The authors also found low normalized T-cell clonal expansion in some nonresponders.

The CDR3 extends over 14 amino acids. The ends were cut back, 4 bases at V and 0 bases at J, with 9 bases in the middle. Germline-derived CDR1 and CDR2 are MDHEN and SYDVKM. Baseline, cycle 4 day 1, and cycle 7 day 1 were the blood sampling points. TCRdb's copy holds only in-frame clones and misses some; the assay was immunoSEQ multiplex PCR. The sample holds around 91,000 clones, 75% to 90% seen once. This specimen was CD4+ or CD8+ T cells sorted from blood, taken in a trial of the OX40 agonist ivuxolimab. The rearrangement joins TRBV28 to TRBJ1-1, with no clear D. The clonotype was recovered from an adult with an advanced solid tumor such as melanoma, head and neck, liver or kidney cancer. CDR3 sequence: CASSSPGLNTEAFF. Written as DNA, the CDR3 is TGTGCCAGCAGTTCCCCGGGCCTGAACACTGAAGCTTTCTTT.